The 18 T cell receptor beta chains reported below all come from one sample, sequenced in a study of blood T cell repertoires in COVID-19. Clones were read by immunoSEQ multiplex PCR, and TCRdb kept only the in-frame ones, dropping some. The table includes 200,000 to 250,000 clones, about 79% detected once. Sequenced: peripheral blood. These TCRs come from a man in his fifties with active or convalescent COVID-19.

The rearrangement links TRBV5-4 to TRBJ2-5; 9 positions agree with TRBD2. The CDR3 is 17 residues long. From germline, CDR1 is SGHNT and CDR2 YYREEE (reference sequence). The trim removed 0 bases at V and 5 bases at J, leaving 11 bases unmatched. The CDR3: CASSLALGGGAEETQYF. The CDR3 coding sequence is TGTGCCAGCAGCTTGGCCCTAGGCGGGGGGGCCGAGGAGACCCAGTACTTC.

V gene TRBV15 combines with J gene TRBJ1-2; tentatively, D is TRBD1 (5 bases). V was shortened by 1 base and J by 7 bases, with 19 bases between the two germline ends. Germline assignment: CDR1 LNHNV and CDR2 YYDKDF (reference sequence). This CDR3 region has 16 residues. CDR3 sequence reads: CATSRVFRQGGFGYTF. CDR3 nucleotide sequence: TGTGCCACCAGCAGAGTGTTTCGGCAGGGAGGATTTGGCTACACCTTC.

This clone appeared once. The chain joins TRBV5-8 to TRBJ2-1; 13 bases match TRBD2. Per the germline V gene, CDR1 is SGHTS and CDR2 is YDEGEE. J lost 8 bases, V lost 4 bases, and 6 bases had no gene match. The CDR3 covers 15 residues. The CDR3 region is CASSRGTSGTDEQFF. DNA of the CDR3: TGTGCCAGCAGCCGGGGGACTAGCGGGACCGATGAGCAGTTCTTC.

V gene TRBV28 combines with J gene TRBJ1-2; D is unclear. The V gene lost 6 bases and the J gene lost 6 bases, with 23 bases spanning the gap. This CDR3 comprises 16 residues. The germline V gene encodes CDR1 MDHEN and CDR2 SYDVKM. The CDR3 loop reads CASRGPSYEGANGYTF. The CDR3 coding sequence is TGTGCCAGCAGGGGCCCTTCTTATGAGGGCGCGAATGGCTACACCTTC.

This chain links TRBV9 with TRBJ1-2, with D perhaps matching TRBD1 (5 bases). Germline lookup yields CDR1 SGDLS and CDR2 YYNGEE. V lost 4 bases and J lost 3, with 13 bases in between. This CDR3 spans 14 amino acids. CDR3 sequence reads: CASSPTDSYYGYTF. DNA for the CDR3: TGTGCCAGCAGCCCCACCGACAGCTACTATGGCTACACCTTC.

V is TRBV6-5 and J is TRBJ1-2, with 9 bases identical to TRBD1. This CDR3 contains 13 residues. In germline, CDR1 is MNHEY, CDR2 SVGAGI. The V segment lost 4 bases and the J segment 7 bases; nucleotides outside the gene matches: 4. CDR3 coding DNA: TGTGCCAGCAGTTCGGGACAGGGAGGTGGCTACACCTTC. This gives the protein CASSSGQGGGYTF.

The chain joins TRBV5-1 to TRBJ2-3; D may be TRBD1 (6 bases). The germline CDR1 and CDR2 sequences are SGHRS and YFSETQ. V was pared by 3 bases and J by 0 bases, with 8 bases between. The CDR3 sequence is 14 residues long. In DNA form, the CDR3 reads TGCGCCAGCAGCTATCAGGGGAGCACAGATACGCAGTATTTT. This codes for CASSYQGSTDTQYF.

This rearrangement joins TRBV4-3 to TRBJ1-4; possibly TRBD1 for D (6 bases). Per germline, CDR1 LGHNA and CDR2 YSLEER. The ends were cut back, 1 base at V and 4 bases at J, with 13 bases in the middle. The CDR3 extends over 16 amino acids. The CDR3 DNA is TGCGCCAGCAGCCAAGTGACGTGGACAGTTAATGAAAAACTGTTTTTT. Translating gives CASSQVTWTVNEKLFF.

This rearrangement joins TRBV7-2 to TRBJ2-3, with 8 bases identical to TRBD2. The germline V gene has CDR1 SGHTA and CDR2 FQGNSA. CDR3 length equals 15 residues. The V and J ends lost 3 bases and 4 bases, in that order; junction bases with no gene match: 6. The CDR3 sequence: CASSFNGGAPDTQYF. CDR3 nucleotide sequence: TGTGCCAGCAGCTTCAACGGGGGGGCCCCAGATACGCAGTATTTT. Full variable domain (missing parts from reference TRBV7-2 and TRBJ2-3): GAGVSQSPSNKVTEKGKDVELRCDPISGHTALYWYRQSLGQGLEFLIYFQGNSAPDKSGLPSDRFSAERTGGSVSTLTIQRTQQEDSAVYLCASSFNGGAPDTQYFGPGTRLTVL.

This clone came up a few times. V and J are TRBV4-1 and TRBJ1-6, with D unclear. V lost 4 bases to trimming and J lost 0 bases, with 19 bases between them. CDR1 is MGHRA, CDR2 YSYEKL, per germline. This CDR3 spans 19 amino acids. CDR3 sequence (DNA): TGCGCCAGCAGCCCCCTTATCGCCATCCCTAGCTCCTATAATTCACCCCTCCACTTT. This gives the protein CASSPLIAIPSSYNSPLHF.

This clone was counted a few times. The chain recombines TRBV28 with TRBJ1-1; D gene ambiguous. CDR3 length equals 15 residues. Germline values: CDR1 MDHEN, CDR2 SYDVKM. Trimming left V 1 base short and J 0 bases short, with 9 bases between. The CDR3 reads CASSLFTVMNTEAFF. The CDR3 DNA follows: TGTGCCAGCAGTTTATTTACAGTTATGAACACTGAAGCTTTCTTT.

The count of this clone is one. V and J are TRBV6-1 and TRBJ1-2; tentative D call: TRBD1 (5 bases). V was trimmed by 2 bases and J by 3 bases, leaving 13 bases between them. The germline CDR1 and CDR2 sequences are MNHNS and SASEGT. CDR3 length: 15 amino acids. The CDR3 here is CASSEPRGGYYGYTF. Here the CDR3 DNA reads TGTGCCAGCAGTGAACCTAGGGGTGGGTACTATGGCTACACCTTC.

The chain couples TRBV7-8 to TRBJ2-5; D possibly corresponds to TRBD2 (6 bases). The CDR3 spans 18 residues. Per the germline V gene, CDR1 is SGHVS and CDR2 is FQNEAQ. The V gene lost 0 bases and the J gene lost 2 bases, with 19 bases spanning the gap. CDR3 sequence: CASSLARGAGIYQETQYF. CDR3 DNA sequence: TGTGCCAGCAGCTTAGCCCGCGGGGCAGGGATTTATCAAGAGACCCAGTACTTC.

The chain joins TRBV6-2 or TRBV6-3 to TRBJ2-5; D is possibly TRBD2 (5 bases). CDR3 length: 12 amino acids. V was pared by 5 bases and J by 8 bases, with 12 bases between. CDR1 and CDR2 from the germline V gene are MNHEY and SVGEGT. This chain's CDR3 is CASSHPRGTQYF. CDR3 coding DNA: TGTGCCAGCAGTCACCCTCGGGGAACCCAGTACTTC.

The chain uses TRBV30 and TRBJ2-1; the D gene is possibly TRBD2 (6 bases). Germline lookup yields CDR1 GTSNPN and CDR2 SVGIG (reference sequence). The CDR3 is made up of 13 amino acids. With 4 bases removed from V and 3 bases from J, the gap between germline ends came to 10 bases. CDR3 nucleotide sequence: TGTGCCTGGAACGGCGGGAACTACAATGAGCAGTTCTTC. As protein: CAWNGGNYNEQFF.

This clone was recorded many times. The rearrangement joins TRBV20-1 to TRBJ2-7, with a weak D call TRBD1 (6 bases). Germline V gives CDR1 DFQATT, CDR2 SNEGSKA (reference sequence). This CDR3 has 11 amino acids. Trimming took off 5 bases at V and 3 bases at J, with 8 bases between the two ends. The DNA of the CDR3 is TGCAGTGCTGCGGACAGCTACGAGCAGTACGTC. Its translation is CSAADSYEQYV.

The V gene is TRBV6-2 or TRBV6-3, the J gene TRBJ1-2; no clear D gene. V dropped 2 bases and J dropped 1 base, with 14 bases sitting between them. This CDR3 comprises 16 residues. Germline CDR1 MNHEY, CDR2 SVGEGT. Here the CDR3 DNA reads TGTGCCAGCAGTTACGGAGACCCACACTTTAACTATGGCTACACCTTC. This encodes CASSYGDPHFNYGYTF.

This clone has more than one count but fewer than ten. This chain links TRBV18 with TRBJ1-5, with 8 bases fitting TRBD1. CDR3 length equals 14 residues. The germline V gene has CDR1 KGHSH and CDR2 LQKENI. Unmatched junction bases numbered 2, after V lost 2 bases and J lost 5 bases. CDR3 in DNA: TGTGCCAGCTCACCAGACAGGGGATATCAGCCCCAGCATTTT. It codes for CASSPDRGYQPQHF.